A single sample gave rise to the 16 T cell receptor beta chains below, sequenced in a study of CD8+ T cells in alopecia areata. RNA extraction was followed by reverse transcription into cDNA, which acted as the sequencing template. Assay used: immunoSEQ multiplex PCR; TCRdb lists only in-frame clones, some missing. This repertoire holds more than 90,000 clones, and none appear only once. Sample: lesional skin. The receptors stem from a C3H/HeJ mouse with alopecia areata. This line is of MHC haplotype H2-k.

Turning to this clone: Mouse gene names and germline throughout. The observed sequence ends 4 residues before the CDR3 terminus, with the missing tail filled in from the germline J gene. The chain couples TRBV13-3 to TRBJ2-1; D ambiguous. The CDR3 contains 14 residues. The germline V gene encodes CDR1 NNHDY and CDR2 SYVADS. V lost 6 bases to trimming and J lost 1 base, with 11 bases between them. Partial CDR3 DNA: TGTGCCAGCACAAGGCCTGGAAACTATGCT. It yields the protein CASTRPGNYA. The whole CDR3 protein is CASTRPGNYAEQFF.

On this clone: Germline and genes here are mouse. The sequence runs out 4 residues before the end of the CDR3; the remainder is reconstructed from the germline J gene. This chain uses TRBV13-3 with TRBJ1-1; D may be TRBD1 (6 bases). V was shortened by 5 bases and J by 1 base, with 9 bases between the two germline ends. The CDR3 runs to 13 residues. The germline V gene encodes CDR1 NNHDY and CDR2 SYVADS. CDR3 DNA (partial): TGTGCCAGCAGGAGGGGGAGGAACACA. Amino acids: CASRRGRNT. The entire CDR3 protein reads CASRRGRNTEVFF.

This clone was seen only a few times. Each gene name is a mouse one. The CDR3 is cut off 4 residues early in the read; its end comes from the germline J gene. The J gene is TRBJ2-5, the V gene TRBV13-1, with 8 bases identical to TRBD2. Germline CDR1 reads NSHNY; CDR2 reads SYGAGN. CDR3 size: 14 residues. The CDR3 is CASSEEGGRDTQYF. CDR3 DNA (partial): TGTGCCAGCAGTGAAGAGGGGGGGCGAGAC.

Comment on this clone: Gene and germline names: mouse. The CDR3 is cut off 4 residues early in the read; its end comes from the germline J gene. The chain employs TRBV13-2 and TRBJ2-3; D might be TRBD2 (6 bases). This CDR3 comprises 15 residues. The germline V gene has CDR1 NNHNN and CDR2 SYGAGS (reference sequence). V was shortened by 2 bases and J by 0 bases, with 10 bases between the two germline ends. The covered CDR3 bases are TGTGCCAGCGGTGACACTGGGCCTAGTGCAGAA. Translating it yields CASGDTGPSAE. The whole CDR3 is CASGDTGPSAETLYF.

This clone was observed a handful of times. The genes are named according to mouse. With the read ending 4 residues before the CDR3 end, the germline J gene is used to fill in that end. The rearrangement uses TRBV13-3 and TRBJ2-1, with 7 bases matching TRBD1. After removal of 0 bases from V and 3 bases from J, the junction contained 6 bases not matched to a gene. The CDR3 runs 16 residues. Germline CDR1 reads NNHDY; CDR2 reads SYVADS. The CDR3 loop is CASSDAGGQIYAEQFF. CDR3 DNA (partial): TGTGCCAGCAGTGATGCAGGGGGACAAATCTATGCT.

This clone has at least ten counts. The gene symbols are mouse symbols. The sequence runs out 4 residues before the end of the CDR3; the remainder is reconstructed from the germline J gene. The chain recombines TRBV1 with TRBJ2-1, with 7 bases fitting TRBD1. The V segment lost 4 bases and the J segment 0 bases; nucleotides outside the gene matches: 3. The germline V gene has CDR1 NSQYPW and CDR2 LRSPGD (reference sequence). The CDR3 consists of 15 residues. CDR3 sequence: CTCSGDSYNYAEQFF. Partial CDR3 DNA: TGCACCTGCAGTGGGGACAGTTATAACTATGCT.

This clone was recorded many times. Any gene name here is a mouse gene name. The chain's CDR3 is CASSDLRDTEVFF. The part of the CDR3 DNA that was read is TGTGCCAGCAGTGATCTGAGGGACACA. V gene TRBV13-3 combines with J gene TRBJ1-1; D gene ambiguous. Sequencing ends 4 residues short of the CDR3 end; the germline J gene provides the rest. V lost 1 base to trimming and J lost 3 bases, with 7 bases between them. Per germline, CDR1 NNHDY and CDR2 SYVADS. The CDR3 extends over 13 amino acids.

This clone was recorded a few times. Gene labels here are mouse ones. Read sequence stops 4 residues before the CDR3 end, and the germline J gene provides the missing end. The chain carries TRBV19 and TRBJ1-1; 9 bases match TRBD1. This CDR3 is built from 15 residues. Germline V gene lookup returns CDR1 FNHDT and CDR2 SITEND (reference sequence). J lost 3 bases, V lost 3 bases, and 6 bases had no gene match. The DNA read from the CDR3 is TGTGCCAGCAGTAACAGGGGGCGCGAGGACACA. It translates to CASSNRGREDT. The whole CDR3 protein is CASSNRGREDTEVFF.

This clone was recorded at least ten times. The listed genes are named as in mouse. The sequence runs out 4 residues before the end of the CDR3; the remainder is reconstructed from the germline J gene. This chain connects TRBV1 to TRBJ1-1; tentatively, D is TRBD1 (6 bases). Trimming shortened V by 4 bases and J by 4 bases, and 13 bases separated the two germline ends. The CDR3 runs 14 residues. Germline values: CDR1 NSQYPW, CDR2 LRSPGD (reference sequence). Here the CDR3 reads CTCSERTASTEVFF. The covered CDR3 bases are TGCACCTGCAGTGAGAGGACAGCCTCCACA.

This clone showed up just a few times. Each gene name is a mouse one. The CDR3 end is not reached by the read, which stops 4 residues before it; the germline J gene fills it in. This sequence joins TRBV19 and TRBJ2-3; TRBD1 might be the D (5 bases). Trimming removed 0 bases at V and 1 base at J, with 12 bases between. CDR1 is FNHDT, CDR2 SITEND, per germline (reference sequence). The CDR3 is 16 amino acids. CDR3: CASSIEEVGGAETLYF. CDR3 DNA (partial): TGTGCCAGCAGTATAGAGGAGGTAGGGGGTGCAGAA.

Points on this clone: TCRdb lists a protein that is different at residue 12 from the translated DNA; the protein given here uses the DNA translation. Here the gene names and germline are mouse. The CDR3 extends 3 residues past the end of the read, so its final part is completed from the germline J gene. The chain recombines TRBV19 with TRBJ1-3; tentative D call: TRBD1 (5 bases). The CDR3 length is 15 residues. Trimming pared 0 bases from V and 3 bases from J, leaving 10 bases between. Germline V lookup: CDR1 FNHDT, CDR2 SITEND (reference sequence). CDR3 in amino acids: CASSIAGRDGNTLYF. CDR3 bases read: TGTGCCAGCAGTATAGCTGGCAGGGATGGAAATACG.

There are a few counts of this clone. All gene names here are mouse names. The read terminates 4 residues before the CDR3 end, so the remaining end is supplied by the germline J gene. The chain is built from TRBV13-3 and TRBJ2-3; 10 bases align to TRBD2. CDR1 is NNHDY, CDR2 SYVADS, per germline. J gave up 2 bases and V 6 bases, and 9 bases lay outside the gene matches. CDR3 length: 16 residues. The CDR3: CASNPTGTGVAETLYF. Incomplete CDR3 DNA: TGTGCCAGCAACCCTACCGGGACTGGGGTTGCAGAA.

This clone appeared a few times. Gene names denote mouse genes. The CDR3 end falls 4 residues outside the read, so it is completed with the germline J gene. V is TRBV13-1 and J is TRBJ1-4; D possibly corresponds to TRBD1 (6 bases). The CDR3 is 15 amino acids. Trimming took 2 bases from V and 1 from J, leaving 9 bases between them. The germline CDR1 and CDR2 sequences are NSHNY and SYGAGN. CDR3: CASSDRGGSNERLFF. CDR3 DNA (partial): TGTGCCAGCAGTGACAGGGGAGGTTCCAACGAA.

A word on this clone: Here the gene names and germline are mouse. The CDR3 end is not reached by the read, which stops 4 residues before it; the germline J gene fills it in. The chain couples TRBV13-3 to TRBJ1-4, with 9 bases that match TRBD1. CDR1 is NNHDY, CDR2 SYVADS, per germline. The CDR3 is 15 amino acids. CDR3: CASSDRGQGIERLFF. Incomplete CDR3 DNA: TGTGCCAGCAGTGACCGCGGACAGGGGATCGAA.

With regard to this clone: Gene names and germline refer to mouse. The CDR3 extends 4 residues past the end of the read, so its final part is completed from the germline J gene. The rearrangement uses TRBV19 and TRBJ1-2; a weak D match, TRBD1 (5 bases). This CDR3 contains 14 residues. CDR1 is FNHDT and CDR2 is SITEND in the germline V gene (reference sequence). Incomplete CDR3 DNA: TGTGCCAGCAGTATGAAGGGGAGGTGGTCC. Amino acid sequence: CASSMKGRWS. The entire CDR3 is CASSMKGRWSDYTF.

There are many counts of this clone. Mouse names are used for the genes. The part of the CDR3 DNA that was read is TGTGCCAGCAGTGACCTCGGACTGGGGGGAGAT. It translates to CASSDLGLGGD. The full CDR3 protein is CASSDLGLGGDEQYF. This sequence joins TRBV13-3 and TRBJ2-7, with TRBD2 identical over 11 bases. Coverage ceases 4 residues before the CDR3 finishes, and the germline J gene fills in the end. Germline CDR1 reads NNHDY; CDR2 reads SYVADS. This CDR3 spans 15 amino acids.